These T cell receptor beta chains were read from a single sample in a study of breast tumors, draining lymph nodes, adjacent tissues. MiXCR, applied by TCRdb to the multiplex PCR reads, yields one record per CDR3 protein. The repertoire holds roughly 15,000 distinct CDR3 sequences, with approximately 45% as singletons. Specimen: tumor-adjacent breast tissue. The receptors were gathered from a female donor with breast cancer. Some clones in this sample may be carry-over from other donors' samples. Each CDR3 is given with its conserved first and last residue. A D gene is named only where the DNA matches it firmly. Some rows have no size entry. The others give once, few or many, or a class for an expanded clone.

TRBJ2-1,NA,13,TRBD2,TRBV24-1,CATEGSGRNEQFF,TGTGCCACCGAAGGAAGCGGGAGGAATGAGCAGTTCTTC
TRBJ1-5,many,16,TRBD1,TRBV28,CASSISGQGAGQPQHF,TGTGCCAGCAGTATATCGGGACAGGGGGCGGGCCAGCCCCAGCATTTT
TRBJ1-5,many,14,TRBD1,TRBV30,CAWSRGQRNQPQHF,TGTGCCTGGAGTAGGGGACAGCGTAATCAGCCCCAGCATTTT
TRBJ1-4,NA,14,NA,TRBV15,CATSSGEANEKLFF,TGTGCCACCAGCAGCGGGGAGGCTAATGAAAAACTGTTTTTT
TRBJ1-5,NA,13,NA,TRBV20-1,CSARTDRNQPQHF,TGCAGTGCTAGAACAGACCGTAATCAGCCCCAGCATTTT
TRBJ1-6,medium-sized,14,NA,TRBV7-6,CASSLDGVRSPLHF,TGTGCCAGCAGCTTAGATGGGGTCCGATCACCCCTCCACTTT
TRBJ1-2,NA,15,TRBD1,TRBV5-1,CASSGVGQGYYGYTF,TGCGCCAGCAGCGGGGTGGGACAGGGCTACTATGGCTACACCTTC
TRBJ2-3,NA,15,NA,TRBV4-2,CASSQDKASTDTQYF,TGTGCCAGCAGCCAAGATAAGGCTAGCACAGATACGCAGTATTTT
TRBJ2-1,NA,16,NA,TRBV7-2,CASSFIGKAGYNEQFF,TGTGCCAGCAGCTTTATAGGCAAAGCGGGCTACAATGAGCAGTTCTTC
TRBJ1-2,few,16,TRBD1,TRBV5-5,CASSLEFSGQGAGYTF,TGTGCCAGCAGCTTGGAATTTTCGGGACAGGGGGCAGGCTACACCTTC
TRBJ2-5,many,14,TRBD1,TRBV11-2,CASSSQGALETQYF,TGTGCCAGCAGCTCACAGGGGGCTTTGGAGACCCAGTACTTC
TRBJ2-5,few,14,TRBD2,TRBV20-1,CSAMWTSGLETQYF,TGCAGTGCTATGTGGACTAGCGGCCTGGAGACCCAGTACTTC
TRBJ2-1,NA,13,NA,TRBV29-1,CSVGHGGYNEQFF,TGCAGCGTTGGACACGGCGGCTACAATGAGCAGTTCTTC
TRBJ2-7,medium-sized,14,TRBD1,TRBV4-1,CASSPRDRAVEQYF,TGCGCCAGCAGCCCCCGGGACAGGGCAGTGGAGCAGTACTTC
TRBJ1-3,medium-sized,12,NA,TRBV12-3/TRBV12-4,CASSLEEDTIYF,TGTGCCAGCAGTTTAGAAGAGGACACCATATATTTT
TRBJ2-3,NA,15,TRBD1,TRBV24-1,CATSAQGDFTDTQYF,TGTGCCACCAGTGCACAGGGGGATTTCACAGATACGCAGTATTTT
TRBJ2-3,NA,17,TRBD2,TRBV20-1,CSARDHRGRGSTDTQYF,TGCAGTGCTAGAGATCATCGCGGGAGGGGTAGCACAGATACGCAGTATTTT
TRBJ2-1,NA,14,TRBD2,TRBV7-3,CASSGTSGRNEQFF,TGTGCCAGCAGCGGGACTAGCGGGAGGAATGAGCAGTTCTTC
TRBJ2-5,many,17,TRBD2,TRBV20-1,CSARDWEGSLYQETQYF,TGCAGTGCTAGAGATTGGGAGGGCTCCTTGTACCAAGAGACCCAGTACTTC
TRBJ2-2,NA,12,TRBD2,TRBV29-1,CSVEGEGGELFF,TGCAGCGTTGAAGGGGAGGGCGGGGAGCTGTTTTTT
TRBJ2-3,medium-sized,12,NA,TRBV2,CASSDHINTQYF,TGTGCCAGCAGCGATCACATAAATACGCAGTATTTT
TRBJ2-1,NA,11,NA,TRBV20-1,CSAPRLDSLFF,TGCAGTGCCCCCAGGTTGGACTCCTTGTTCTTC
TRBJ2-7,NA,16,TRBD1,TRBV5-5,CASRRTTGGIAYEQYF,TGTGCCAGCAGACGTACCACAGGGGGAATAGCCTACGAGCAGTACTTC
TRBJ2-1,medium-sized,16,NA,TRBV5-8,CASSRKGGFPWNEQFF,TGTGCCAGCAGCCGTAAGGGGGGCTTCCCCTGGAATGAGCAGTTCTTC
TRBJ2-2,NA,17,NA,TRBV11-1,CASSSDSGEKNTGELFF,TGTGCCAGCAGCTCTGATTCGGGGGAGAAGAACACCGGGGAGCTGTTTTTT
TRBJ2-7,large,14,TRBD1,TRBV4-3,CASSQGTGKYEQYF,TGCGCCAGCAGCCAAGGGACAGGGAAATACGAGCAGTACTTC
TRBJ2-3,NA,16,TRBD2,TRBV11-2,CASSLVTSGVQGTQYF,TGTGCCAGCAGCTTAGTAACTAGCGGGGTGCAGGGTACGCAGTATTTT
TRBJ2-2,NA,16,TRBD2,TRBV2,CASSWTSGKGTGELFF,TGTGCCAGCAGTTGGACTAGCGGGAAGGGTACCGGGGAGCTGTTTTTT
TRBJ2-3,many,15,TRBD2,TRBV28,CASIQVGLAEDTQYF,TGTGCCAGCATCCAGGTGGGACTAGCGGAAGATACGCAGTATTTT
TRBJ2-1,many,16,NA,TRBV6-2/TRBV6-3,CASSHSSSRPYNEQFF,TGTGCCAGCAGTCACTCGAGTTCGCGACCGTACAATGAGCAGTTCTTC
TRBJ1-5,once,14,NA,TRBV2,CASSWTSGRLNEHF,TGTGCCAGCAGTTGGACTAGCGGGAGGCTCAATGAGCATTTT
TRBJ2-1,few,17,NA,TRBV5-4,CASSFSSGSFSYNEQFF,TGTGCCAGCAGCTTCTCCAGCGGCTCCTTCTCCTACAATGAGCAGTTCTTC
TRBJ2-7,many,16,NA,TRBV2,CASSDSNWASSYEQYF,TGTGCCAGCAGTGATTCTAACTGGGCCAGCTCCTACGAGCAGTACTTC
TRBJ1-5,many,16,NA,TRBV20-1,CSARVLGGGDNQPQHF,TGCAGTGCTAGAGTGCTGGGGGGAGGGGACAATCAGCCCCAGCATTTT
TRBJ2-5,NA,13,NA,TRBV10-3,CAISDVSAATQYF,TGTGCCATCAGTGACGTCTCCGCGGCGACCCAGTACTTC
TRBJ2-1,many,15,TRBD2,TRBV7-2,CASSSTSGQYNEQFF,TGTGCCAGCAGCTCGACTAGCGGACAATACAATGAGCAGTTCTTC
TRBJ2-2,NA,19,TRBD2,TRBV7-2,CASSPEGSGGPPNTGELFF,TGTGCCAGCAGTCCGGAGGGGAGCGGGGGGCCCCCGAACACCGGGGAGCTGTTTTTC
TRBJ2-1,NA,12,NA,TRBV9,CASSVYGGEQFF,TGTGCCAGCAGCGTATACGGCGGCGAGCAGTTCTTC
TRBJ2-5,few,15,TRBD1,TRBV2,CASSERTGGRETQYF,TGTGCCAGCAGTGAAAGGACAGGGGGTCGGGAGACCCAGTACTTC